Each of the 17 T cell receptor beta chains below was sequenced from the same sample in a study of response to subunit inactivated influenza vaccine. Using its own MiXCR run on the RT-PCR reads, TCRdb lists one record per CDR3 protein. The table includes hundreds of thousands of distinct CDR3 sequences, less than 20% detected once. The source material was PBMCs from blood, sampled roughly 5 days after vaccination. These receptors all stem from a man between 50 and 59 years old who received an inactivated influenza vaccine.

This chain joins TRBV2 and TRBJ1-1, with D perhaps matching TRBD1 (5 bases). The CDR3 totals 14 residues. CDR1 SNHLY and CDR2 FYNNEI come from the germline V gene. V was shortened by 7 bases and J by 1 base, with 13 bases between the two germline ends. In nucleotides, the CDR3 is TGTGCCAGCACTTCGCAGGGATGGAACACTGAAGCTTTCTTT. Encoded protein: CASTSQGWNTEAFF.

This sequence joins TRBV18 and TRBJ2-6; D remains ambiguous. Germline CDR1 KGHSH, CDR2 LQKENI. Trimming stripped 0 bases from V and 3 bases from J, with 3 bases between. This CDR3 spans 14 amino acids. As DNA, the CDR3 is TGTGCCAGCTCACCACCGGGTGGGGCCAACGTCCTGACTTTC. This translates into CASSPPGGANVLTF.

This chain uses TRBV4-2 with TRBJ2-3, with a weak D call TRBD1 (5 bases). Germline-derived CDR1 and CDR2 are LGHNA and YNFKEQ. CDR3 length: 13 amino acids. Trimming took off 0 bases at V and 4 bases at J, with 5 bases between the two ends. CDR3 region: CASSQEGADTQYF. The CDR3 nucleotides read TGTGCCAGCAGCCAAGAAGGGGCAGATACGCAGTATTTT.

This chain uses TRBV20-1 with TRBJ2-7; D is uncertain. Trimming took off 5 bases at V and 7 bases at J, with 9 bases between the two ends. Germline loops: CDR1 DFQATT, CDR2 SNEGSKA (reference sequence). This CDR3 has 10 amino acids. CDR3 protein: CSARMEEQYF. The CDR3 nucleotides are TGCAGTGCTCGCATGGAAGAGCAGTACTTC.

This clonotype was detected a few times. This rearrangement joins TRBV6-1 to TRBJ2-7; 8 nucleotides align to TRBD2. Germline CDR1 is MNHNS and CDR2 is SASEGT. The CDR3 is 14 residues long. The V segment lost 5 bases and the J segment 4 bases; nucleotides outside the gene matches: 7. For the CDR3, the DNA is TGTGCCAGCAGTCGGACAGCGGGGGCTTACGAGCAGTACTTC. It translates to CASSRTAGAYEQYF.

This clonotype was detected a few times. V and J are TRBV5-1 and TRBJ1-2; 7 bases map to TRBD1. CDR3 length: 16 amino acids. Germline trimming cut 0 bases from V and 4 bases from J; bases unmatched to any gene: 9. CDR1 and CDR2 from the germline V gene are SGHRS and YFSETQ. The CDR3 sequence is CASSLAIRDRVYGYTF. The CDR3 DNA sequence: TGCGCCAGCAGCTTGGCCATCAGAGACAGGGTCTATGGCTACACCTTC. The full variable domain, with the rest looked up from reference TRBV5-1 and TRBJ1-2, is KAGVTQTPRYLIKTRGQQVTLSCSPISGHRSVSWYQQTPGQGLQFLFEYFSETQRNKGNFPGRFSGRQFSNSRSEMNVSTLELGDSALYLCASSLAIRDRVYGYTFGSGTRLTVV.

Only a few counts were recorded for this clonotype. This chain connects TRBV7-3 to TRBJ2-1; 13 positions agree with TRBD2. J lost 9 bases, V lost 5 bases, and 10 bases had no gene match. This CDR3 has 16 residues. Looked up from germline, CDR1 is SGHTA and CDR2 is FQGTGA. CDR3 DNA sequence: TGTGCCAGCAGCCTGGGGACTAGCGGGGCTTTGGGTGAGCAGTTCTTC. Its translation is CASSLGTSGALGEQFF.

This clonotype came up a few times. The V and J genes are TRBV7-8 and TRBJ1-1, with TRBD1 as a possible D gene (6 bases). The V and J ends lost 5 bases and 1 base respectively, with 8 bases between them. The germline V gene encodes CDR1 SGHVS and CDR2 FQNEAQ. The CDR3 runs to 13 residues. This CDR3 reads CASSTGSNTEAFF. CDR3 coding DNA: TGTGCCAGCAGCACAGGGTCGAACACTGAAGCTTTCTTT.

The chain's CDR3 is CASSLPLGQGSEQYF. CDR3 nucleotide sequence: TGTGCCAGCAGCTTGCCCCTGGGACAGGGGAGCGAGCAGTACTTC. V and J are TRBV5-6 and TRBJ2-7; 10 nucleotides align to TRBD1. The germline gives CDR1 SGHDT, CDR2 YYEEEE. Unmatched junction bases numbered 7, after V lost 1 base and J lost 6 bases. The CDR3 runs 15 residues.

The chain joins TRBV20-1 to TRBJ2-1; D call uncertain. Germline CDR1 DFQATT, CDR2 SNEGSKA (reference sequence). V was cut by 3 bases and J by 0 bases, with 12 bases left in between. This CDR3 contains 15 residues. In nucleotides, the CDR3 is TGCAGTGCTAGGGCGCCAGGAAACTCCTACAATGAGCAGTTCTTC. This sequence encodes CSARAPGNSYNEQFF.

This clonotype appeared a few times. One end of the junction does not line up with germline, which may come from a read error. The chain joins TRBV6-2 or TRBV6-3 to TRBJ1-2; TRBD1 might be the D (5 bases). The germline CDR1 and CDR2 sequences are MNHEY and SVGEGT. The CDR3 is 14 amino acids. The CDR3 nucleotides read TGTGCCAGCAGTAATCGTCCCCAGGGCCAACCCAAGGACTTC. It is translated as CASSNRPQGQPKDF.

This clonotype appeared a few times. The chain is built from TRBV5-1 and TRBJ2-3; 9 bases are shared with TRBD1. This CDR3 is 16 amino acids long. J gave up 2 bases and V 4 bases, and 8 bases lay outside the gene matches. Germline V gene data show CDR1 as SGHRS and CDR2 as YFSETQ. The CDR3 coding sequence is TGCGCCAGCAGCCTAGGGGACAGGGCTCTCACAGATACGCAGTATTTT. This translates into CASSLGDRALTDTQYF.

This clonotype was detected only a few times. The chain is built from TRBV5-1 and TRBJ1-4; D gene ambiguous. Germline values: CDR1 SGHRS, CDR2 YFSETQ. V was cut by 3 bases and J by 0 bases, with 6 bases left in between. The CDR3 totals 14 residues. The chain's CDR3 is CASSSLSTNEKLFF. The DNA of the CDR3 is TGCGCCAGCAGCTCCCTCTCAACTAATGAAAAACTGTTTTTT.

The sample holds a few counts of this clonotype. This chain links TRBV20-1 with TRBJ2-3; the match to TRBD2 covers 8 bases. Germline assignment: CDR1 DFQATT and CDR2 SNEGSKA (reference sequence). With V trimmed by 6 bases and J by 4 bases, 12 bases remained unmatched. The CDR3 has 15 residues. CDR3 sequence reads: CSATTSGGYSDTQYF. DNA for the CDR3: TGCAGTGCGACTACAAGCGGGGGCTATTCAGATACGCAGTATTTT.

In this sample, this clonotype turned up many times. V and J are TRBV12-3 or TRBV12-4 and TRBJ2-7; the D call may be TRBD1 or TRBD2 (5 bases each). With 4 bases removed from V and 3 bases from J, the gap between germline ends came to 13 bases. This CDR3 contains 14 residues. CDR3 region: CASSSGTLYYEQYF. The CDR3 nucleotides are TGTGCCAGCAGTTCCGGGACCCTATACTACGAGCAGTACTTC.

This clonotype has just a few counts. J is TRBJ2-1 and V is TRBV12-5, with 11 bases aligning to TRBD2. The CDR3 has 15 residues. Looked up from germline, CDR1 is LGHNT and CDR2 is FRNRAP. J gave up 4 bases and V 6 bases, and 5 bases lay outside the gene matches. In DNA, the CDR3 is TGTGCTAGTGGGGCTAGCGGGGGGCTGTACAATGAGCAGTTCTTC. It is translated as CASGASGGLYNEQFF.

This chain uses TRBV10-2 with TRBJ2-3; D might be TRBD2 (6 bases). The CDR3 loop spans 15 amino acids. The germline CDR1 and CDR2 sequences are WSHSY and SAAADI. The germline V and J ends were trimmed by 3 bases and 6 bases, with 16 bases remaining between them. CDR3 DNA sequence: TGCGCCAGCAGTGAACTAGCTACCTACGTGGATACGCAGTATTTT. Translation: CASSELATYVDTQYF.